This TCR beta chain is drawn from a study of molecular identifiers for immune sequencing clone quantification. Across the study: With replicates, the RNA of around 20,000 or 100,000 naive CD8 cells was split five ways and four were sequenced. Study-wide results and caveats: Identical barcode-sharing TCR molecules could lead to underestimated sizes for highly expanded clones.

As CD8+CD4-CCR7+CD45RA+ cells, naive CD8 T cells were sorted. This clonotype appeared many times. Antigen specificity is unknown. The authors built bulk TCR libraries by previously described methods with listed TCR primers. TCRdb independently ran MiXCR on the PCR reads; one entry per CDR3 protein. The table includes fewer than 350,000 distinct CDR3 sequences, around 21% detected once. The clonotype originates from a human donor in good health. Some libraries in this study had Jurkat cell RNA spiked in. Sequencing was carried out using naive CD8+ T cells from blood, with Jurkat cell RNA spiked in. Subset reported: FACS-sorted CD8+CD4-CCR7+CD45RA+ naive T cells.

CDR3 DNA sequence: TGCAGTGCTTGGGCGGGGAGCTCCTACGAGCAGTACTTC. Its protein product is CSAWAGSSYEQYF. The gene calls are TRBV20-1 and TRBJ2-7; D possibly corresponds to TRBD2 (6 bases). V was clipped by 5 bases and J by 0 bases, with 11 bases between them. This CDR3 is built from 13 residues. CDR1 is DFQATT and CDR2 is SNEGSKA in the germline V gene (reference sequence).